A single sample gave rise to the 23 T cell receptor beta chains below, sequenced in a study of blood T cell dynamics during melanoma immunotherapy. Profiled with immunoSEQ multiplex PCR; TCRdb holds only in-frame clones, not every one. The repertoire holds several thousand clones, with around 82% as singletons. Time point: pre-treatment baseline. The specimen comprised blood, sampled from a patient treated with checkpoint blockade. The receptor set was obtained from a human donor with melanoma.

The chain carries TRBV6-4 and TRBJ1-2; TRBD1 matches at 8 bases. The CDR3 totals 13 residues. CDR1 and CDR2 (germline): MRHNA, SNTAGT. V trimming: 5 bases; J trimming: 4 bases; junction bases outside the gene matches: 3. The CDR3 DNA reads TGTGCCAGCAGTTCCGGACAGGGCTATGGCTACACCTTC. Encoded protein: CASSSGQGYGYTF.

This chain joins TRBV6-5 and TRBJ2-7; 11 bases match TRBD1. This CDR3 is 15 amino acids long. Germline CDR1 and CDR2: MNHEY and SVGAGI. J lost 10 bases, V lost 3 bases, and 11 bases had no gene match. CDR3 region: CASSYSASGTGGQYF. For the CDR3, the DNA is TGTGCCAGCAGTTATTCCGCCTCCGGGACAGGGGGACAGTACTTC.

This clone was recorded once. The chain uses TRBV27 and TRBJ2-7; TRBD2 agrees at 11 bases. Trimming cost V 8 bases and J 9 bases; bases outside gene matches: 9. The CDR3 is made up of 13 amino acids. CDR1 is MNHEY, CDR2 SMNVEV, per germline (reference sequence). CDR3 amino acids: CASGTSGNNRQYF. The CDR3 coding sequence is TGTGCCAGCGGGACTAGCGGTAACAACCGGCAGTACTTC.

The gene calls are TRBV28 and TRBJ1-2; maybe TRBD1 (5 bases). CDR3 size: 13 residues. Germline CDR1 and CDR2: MDHEN and SYDVKM. Deletions cut 10 bases from V and 5 bases from J, with 17 bases between. CDR3 protein: CATPDKARYGYTF. The CDR3 DNA follows: TGTGCCACCCCGGACAAGGCGAGGTATGGCTACACCTTC.

The J gene is TRBJ2-5, the V gene TRBV2; D is uncertain. The tail of the sequence fits TRBJ2-7 better, so the J call may be wrong. Per the germline V gene, CDR1 is SNHLY and CDR2 is FYNNEI. CDR3 length: 14 amino acids. DNA for the CDR3: TGTGCCAGCAGTCAAGAAGGGCCCGGATACGAGCAGTACTTC. Translated: CASSQEGPGYEQYF.

CDR3 DNA sequence: TGTGCCAGCAGTTTAAGACGGACCGAGCAGTACTTC. Amino acids: CASSLRRTEQYF. The chain is built from TRBV28 and TRBJ2-5; D is uncertain. The J call may be incorrect, as the DNA end agrees better with TRBJ2-7. In germline, CDR1 is MDHEN, CDR2 SYDVKM. The CDR3 contains 12 residues.

This clone appeared once. This chain connects TRBV4-3 to TRBJ2-6; TRBD1 agrees at 7 bases. V trimming: 3 bases; J trimming: 1 base; junction bases outside the gene matches: 9. This CDR3 region has 18 residues. Looked up from germline, CDR1 is LGHNA and CDR2 is YSLEER. For the CDR3, the DNA is TGCGCCAGCAGCCACGGACAGGACGGGACGTCTGGGGCCAACGTCCTGACTTTC. Translating gives CASSHGQDGTSGANVLTF.

This chain joins TRBV6-4 and TRBJ2-2; D is uncertain. This CDR3 spans 13 amino acids. Looked up from germline, CDR1 is MRHNA and CDR2 is SNTAGT. V lost 0 bases to trimming and J lost 7 bases, with 6 bases between them. CDR3 DNA sequence: TGTGCCAGCAGTGACTCGAGCCACGGGGAGCTGTTTTTT. Translating gives CASSDSSHGELFF.

The CDR3 spells CASSPTSDSIYEQYF. CDR3 sequence (DNA): TGTGCCAGCAGCCCGACTAGCGACAGTATCTACGAGCAGTACTTC. V is TRBV6-5 and J is TRBJ2-7; TRBD2 matches 8 bases. Germline V lookup: CDR1 MNHEY, CDR2 SVGAGI. V was clipped by 6 bases and J by 3 bases; unmatched bases: 10. CDR3 length: 15 amino acids.

The gene calls are TRBV18 and TRBJ2-7; 11 positions agree with TRBD2. The J segment lost 5 bases and the V segment lost 0 bases, leaving 3 bases of the junction unmatched. Germline V gene lookup returns CDR1 KGHSH and CDR2 LQKENI. This CDR3 is built from 15 residues. CDR3 sequence (DNA): TGTGCCAGCTCACCACCGGCGACTAGCGGGAACGAGCAGTACTTC. This sequence encodes CASSPPATSGNEQYF.

The V gene is TRBV19, the J gene TRBJ1-2; TRBD1 agrees at 7 bases. Per the germline V gene, CDR1 is LNHDA and CDR2 is SQIVND (reference sequence). This CDR3 is built from 14 residues. V lost 5 bases to trimming and J lost 4 bases; unmatched junction nucleotides: 7. CDR3 DNA: TGTGCCAGTAGTCGGGACAGTTCTGCCTATGGCTACACCTTC. Its protein product is CASSRDSSAYGYTF.

This clone was counted only a few times. The chain employs TRBV27 and TRBJ2-7; D assignment may be TRBD1 or TRBD2 (6 bases each). In germline, CDR1 is MNHEY, CDR2 SMNVEV (reference sequence). The CDR3 length is 12 residues. V gave up 5 bases and J gave up 11 bases, with 16 bases separating them. CDR3 amino acids: CASSDTSGEEYF. CDR3 DNA sequence: TGTGCCAGCAGTGATACGTCAGGGGAGGAGTACTTC.

This clone is judged medium-sized. V usage is TRBV7-2 and J usage is TRBJ1-2; TRBD1 agrees at 9 bases. The junction had 15 bases not matched to a gene; V was cut back by 5 bases and J by 8 bases. Germline values: CDR1 SGHTA, CDR2 FQGNSA. The CDR3 runs 16 residues. The CDR3: CASSQTGGLSEGGYTF. Here the CDR3 DNA reads TGTGCCAGCAGCCAGACAGGGGGGCTCAGCGAAGGAGGCTACACCTTC.

The genes are TRBV19 and TRBJ1-2; TRBD1 agrees at 7 bases. J gave up 4 bases and V 4 bases, and 6 bases lay outside the gene matches. The V gene's germline CDR1 is LNHDA and CDR2 SQIVND (reference sequence). The CDR3 totals 14 residues. The CDR3 bases are TGTGCCAGTAGTACGTCCGGGACAGCCTATGGCTACACCTTC. Residues: CASSTSGTAYGYTF. Complete variable domain (other parts from reference TRBV19 and TRBJ1-2): DGGITQSPKYLFRKEGQNVTLSCEQNLNHDAMYWYRQDPGQGLRLIYYSQIVNDFQKGDIAEGYSVSREKKESFPLTVTSAQKNPTAFYLCASSTSGTAYGYTFGSGTRLTVV.

This rearrangement joins TRBV5-4 to TRBJ2-7, with 9 bases identical to TRBD1. The V gene end was trimmed by 4 bases and the J gene end by 5 bases; junction bases not matched to a gene: 4. Per the germline V gene, CDR1 is SGHNT and CDR2 is YYREEE (reference sequence). The CDR3 length is 13 residues. The CDR3 DNA reads as TGTGCCAGCAGCAGGGACAGGGCGGACGAGCAGTACTTC. Translated: CASSRDRADEQYF.

The V call is TRBV19, the J call TRBJ2-7; the D gene is possibly TRBD1 (6 bases). The CDR3 covers 14 residues. The germline V gene has CDR1 LNHDA and CDR2 SQIVND (reference sequence). V was trimmed by 4 bases and J by 2 bases, leaving 12 bases between them. This chain's CDR3 is CASSTAGVTYEQYF. The CDR3 DNA sequence: TGTGCCAGTAGTACCGCAGGGGTCACCTACGAGCAGTACTTC.

This chain connects TRBV27 to TRBJ1-4, with a possible D match to TRBD1 (6 bases). The CDR3 length is 13 residues. From germline, CDR1 is MNHEY and CDR2 SMNVEV (reference sequence). Trimming removed 4 bases from V and 5 bases from J, with 8 bases in between. CDR3 protein: CASSWTVNEKLFF. The CDR3 nucleotides read TGTGCCAGCAGTTGGACAGTGAATGAAAAACTGTTTTTT.

The chain combines TRBV6-5 with TRBJ2-7; TRBD1 aligns across 8 bases. CDR1 MNHEY and CDR2 SVGAGI come from the germline V gene. Germline trimming cut 7 bases from V and 3 bases from J; bases unmatched to any gene: 8. The CDR3 extends over 14 amino acids. CDR3 nucleotide sequence: TGTGCCAGCAACAGGGGGACAGGAGGCTACGAGCAGTACTTC. It yields the protein CASNRGTGGYEQYF.

V and J are TRBV28 and TRBJ2-7; D ambiguous. The CDR3 consists of 17 residues. Germline CDR1 and CDR2: MDHEN and SYDVKM. Between the trimmed V and J ends, which lost 3 bases and 0 bases, there was a span of 18 bases. CDR3 nucleotide sequence: TGTGCCAGCAGTTTTGAGGCAGCTTCTCGTAGCTCCTACGAGCAGTACTTC. Translating it yields CASSFEAASRSSYEQYF.

The chain carries TRBV5-6 and TRBJ2-1; 9 nucleotides align to TRBD1. The CDR3 sequence is 15 residues long. CDR1 SGHDT and CDR2 YYEEEE come from the germline V gene. Unmatched junction bases numbered 2, after V lost 2 bases and J lost 2 bases. CDR3 amino acids: CASSFGTGTYNEQFF. In DNA form, the CDR3 reads TGTGCCAGCAGCTTCGGGACAGGGACCTACAATGAGCAGTTCTTC.

The rearrangement joins TRBV5-4 to TRBJ2-1, with D possibly being TRBD1 (6 bases). V dropped 4 bases and J dropped 0 bases, with 11 bases sitting between them. In germline, CDR1 is SGHNT, CDR2 YYREEE (reference sequence). This CDR3 has 15 amino acids. CDR3 nucleotide sequence: TGTGCCAGCAGCGCGGACAGTCGCTCCTACAATGAGCAGTTCTTC. Its protein is CASSADSRSYNEQFF.

Here the CDR3 reads CASSFRGLAGGRQYF. The DNA of the CDR3 is TGTGCCAGCAGTTTCCGCGGACTAGCGGGAGGCAGACAGTACTTC. The rearrangement links TRBV28 to TRBJ2-7, with TRBD2 matching over 14 bases. The CDR3 consists of 15 residues. Germline lookup yields CDR1 MDHEN and CDR2 SYDVKM. The V segment lost 3 bases and the J segment 10 bases; nucleotides outside the gene matches: 8.

The V gene is TRBV9, the J gene TRBJ1-2; D uncertain. Germline-derived CDR1 and CDR2 are SGDLS and YYNGEE. V was clipped by 0 bases and J by 4 bases, with 4 bases between them. This CDR3 comprises 12 residues. The CDR3 DNA is TGTGCCAGCAGCGTAGGGGTCTATGGCTACACCTTC. This codes for CASSVGVYGYTF.